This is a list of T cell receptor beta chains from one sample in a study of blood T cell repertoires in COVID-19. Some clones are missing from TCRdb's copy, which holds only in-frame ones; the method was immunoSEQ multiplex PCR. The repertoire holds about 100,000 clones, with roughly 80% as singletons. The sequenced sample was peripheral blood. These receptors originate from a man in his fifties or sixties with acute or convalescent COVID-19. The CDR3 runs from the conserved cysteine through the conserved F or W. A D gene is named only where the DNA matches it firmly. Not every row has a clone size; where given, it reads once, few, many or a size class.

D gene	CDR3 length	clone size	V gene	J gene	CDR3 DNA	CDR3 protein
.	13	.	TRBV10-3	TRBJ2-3	TGTGCCATCAAGGGCCAGGGGTTAGATACGCAGTATTTT	CAIKGQGLDTQYF
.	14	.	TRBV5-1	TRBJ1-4	TGCGCCAGCAGCTTGTGGCAGAATAATGAAAAACTGTTTTTT	CASSLWQNNEKLFF
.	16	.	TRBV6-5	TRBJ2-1	TGTGCCAGCAGTTACGGTATTGCGGGCGCCTACAATGAGCAGTTCTTC	CASSYGIAGAYNEQFF
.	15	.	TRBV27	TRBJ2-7	TGTGCCAGCAGTTTATTCCCTCGGGAGCAGGACGAGCAGTACTTC	CASSLFPREQDEQYF
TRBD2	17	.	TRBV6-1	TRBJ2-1	TGTGCCAGCAGTGGCTCTGGCGGGGGGAGCTCCTACAATGAGCAGTTCTTC	CASSGSGGGSSYNEQFF
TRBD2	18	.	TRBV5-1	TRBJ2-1	TGCGCCAGCACCATGGCCGGGACTAGCTGGGTTTCCTACAATGAGCAGTTCTTC	CASTMAGTSWVSYNEQFF
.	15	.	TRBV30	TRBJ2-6	TGTGCCTGGAGAGCAGGGCTGCCTGGGGCCAACGTCCTGACTTTC	CAWRAGLPGANVLTF
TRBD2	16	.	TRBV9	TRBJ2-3	TGTGCCAGCAGCCCTTACCCCGGGGGGGGCACAGATACGCAGTATTTT	CASSPYPGGGTDTQYF
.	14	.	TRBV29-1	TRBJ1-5	TGCAGCGTTGGAGAGGGCTGGAGCAATCAGCCCCAGCATTTT	CSVGEGWSNQPQHF
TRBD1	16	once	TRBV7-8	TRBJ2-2	TGTGCCAGCAGCGCTGGACAGGGGAAAGGGACCGGGGAGCTGTTTTTT	CASSAGQGKGTGELFF
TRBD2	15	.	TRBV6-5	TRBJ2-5	TGTGCCAGCACCGGGAACGCGGGAGGTTTAGGGTCCCAGTACTTC	CASTGNAGGLGSQYF
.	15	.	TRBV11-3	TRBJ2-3	TGTGCCAGCAGCCCCTTCCGGGGGGCAACAGATACGCAGTATTTT	CASSPFRGATDTQYF
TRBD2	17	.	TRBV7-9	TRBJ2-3	TGTGCCAGCAGCCAAAGGGGACTAGCGGGAGTGTCAGATACGCAGTATTTT	CASSQRGLAGVSDTQYF
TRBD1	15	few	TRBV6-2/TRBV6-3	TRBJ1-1	TGTGCCAGCAGTTACCTCGACAGGGACGTCACTGAAGCTTTCTTT	CASSYLDRDVTEAFF
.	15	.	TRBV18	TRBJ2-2	TGTGCCAGCTCACCAAGCAGGGGACGCACCGGGGAGCTGTTTTTT	CASSPSRGRTGELFF
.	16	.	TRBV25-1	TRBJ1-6	TGTGCCAGCAGTGAACCGCGAGCAGGAGGGGAATCACCCCTCCACTTT	CASSEPRAGGESPLHF
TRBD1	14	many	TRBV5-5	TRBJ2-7	TGTGCCAGCAGCTCCCAGGGGGCGGCCTACGAGCAGTACTTC	CASSSQGAAYEQYF
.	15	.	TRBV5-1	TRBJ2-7	TGCGCCAGCAGCTTGGGCGGGACGATAACCTACGAGCAGTACTTC	CASSLGGTITYEQYF
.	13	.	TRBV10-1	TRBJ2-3	TGCGCCAGCAGTGCCAGGTTTACAGATACGCAGTATTTT	CASSARFTDTQYF
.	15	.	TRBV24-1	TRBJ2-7	TGTGCCACCACCCTCCGAGTAAGCCAGACTTACGAGCAGTACTTC	CATTLRVSQTYEQYF
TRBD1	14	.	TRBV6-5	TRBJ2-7	TGTGCCAGCAGTAAGGACAGGGGGTTCTACGAGCAGTACTTC	CASSKDRGFYEQYF
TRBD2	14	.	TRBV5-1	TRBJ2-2	TGCGCCAGCAGCTTGGGCCGGGGGGCCGGGGAGCTGTTTTTT	CASSLGRGAGELFF
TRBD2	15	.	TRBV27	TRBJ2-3	TGTGCCAGCAGTCCAGGACTAGCGGGTGGGGATACGCAGTATTTT	CASSPGLAGGDTQYF
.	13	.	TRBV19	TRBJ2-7	TGTGCCAGTAGCCCGGGGGAACGATACGAGCAGTACTTC	CASSPGERYEQYF
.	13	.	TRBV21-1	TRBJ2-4	TGTGCCAGCAGCAAAGTTCTCAAAAACATTCAGTACTTC	CASSKVLKNIQYF
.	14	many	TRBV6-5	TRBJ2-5	TGTGCCAGCAGAACAGGGTCCGGACCAGAGACCCAGTACTTC	CASRTGSGPETQYF
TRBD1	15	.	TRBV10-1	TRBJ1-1	TGCGCCAGCAGTGAGTCCGCAGGGGGTGGTACTGAAGCTTTCTTT	CASSESAGGGTEAFF
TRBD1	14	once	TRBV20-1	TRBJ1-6	TGCAGTGCTAGTCCGGGACAGTATAATTCACCCCTCCACTTT	CSASPGQYNSPLHF
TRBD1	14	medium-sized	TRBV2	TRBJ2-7	TGTGCCAGCAGCATCGGGACAGGGGGTGGAGAGCAGTACTTC	CASSIGTGGGEQYF
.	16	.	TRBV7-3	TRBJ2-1	TGTGCCAGCAGCTTATCGAGTCTTACGTCCTACAATGAGCAGTTCTTC	CASSLSSLTSYNEQFF
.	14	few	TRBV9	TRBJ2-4	TGTGCCAGCAGCACTCATCCAGGCAGTGTTGTTCAGTACTTC	CASSTHPGSVVQYF
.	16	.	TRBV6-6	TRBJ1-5	TGTGCCAGCTGCCGAGAGGCAACTCATAGCAATCAGCCCCAGCATTTT	CASCREATHSNQPQHF
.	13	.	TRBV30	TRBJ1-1	TGTGCCTGGAGTGTTGGGGGCCGGACTGAAGCTTTCTTT	CAWSVGGRTEAFF
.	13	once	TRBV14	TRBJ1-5	TGTGCCAGCAGCCGACAGTTCGATCAGCCCCAGCATTTT	CASSRQFDQPQHF
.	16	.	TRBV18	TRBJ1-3	TGTGCCAGCTCACCACTGGGCAGGCAGCCCGGAAACACCATATATTTT	CASSPLGRQPGNTIYF
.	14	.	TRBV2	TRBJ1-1	TGTGCCAGCAGTGAACTCAGGGGGAACACTGAAGCTTTCTTT	CASSELRGNTEAFF
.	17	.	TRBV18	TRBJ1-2	TGTGCCAGCTCAAAGGGGTCAGGCGATACACTTCGGTATGGCTACACCTTC	CASSKGSGDTLRYGYTF
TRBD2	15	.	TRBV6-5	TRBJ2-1	TGTGCCAGCAGTTCTTGGACTAGCGGGATGGTTGAGCAGTTCTTC	CASSSWTSGMVEQFF
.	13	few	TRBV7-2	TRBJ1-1	TGTGCCAGCAGCGCAGATCAGGGCACTGAAGCTTTCTTT	CASSADQGTEAFF
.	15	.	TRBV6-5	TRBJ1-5	TGTGCCAGCAGTTACCCACAGGGTAGCAATCAGCCCCAGCATTTT	CASSYPQGSNQPQHF
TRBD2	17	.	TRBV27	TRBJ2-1	TGTGCCAGCAGTTTATGGGGCGGGAGAAGCTCCTACAATGAGCAGTTCTTC	CASSLWGGRSSYNEQFF
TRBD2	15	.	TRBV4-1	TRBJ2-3	TGCGCAGGCAAGCCAAGCCTAGCGGTCACAGATACGCAGTATTTT	CAGKPSLAVTDTQYF
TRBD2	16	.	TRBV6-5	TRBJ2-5	TGTGCCAGCAGTTACGGGACTAGCGGACATAGGGAGACCCAGTACTTC	CASSYGTSGHRETQYF
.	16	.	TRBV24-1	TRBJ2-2	TGTGCCACCAGTGATTTCTCCAGGGGCAACACCGGGGAGCTGTTTTTT	CATSDFSRGNTGELFF
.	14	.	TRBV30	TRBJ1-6	TGTGCCTGGAGTGTAAGCGTTGGTAATTCACCCCTCCACTTT	CAWSVSVGNSPLHF
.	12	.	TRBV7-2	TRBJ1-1	TGTGCCAGCAGCTTAGTCGACAGTGAAGCTTTCTTT	CASSLVDSEAFF
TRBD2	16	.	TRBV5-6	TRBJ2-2	TGTGCCAGCAGCTTTGGGACTAGCGGGTACACCGGGGAGCTGTTTTTT	CASSFGTSGYTGELFF
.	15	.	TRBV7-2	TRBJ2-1	TGTGCCAGCAGGGGGGGACAGCGAAAATACAATGAGCAGTTCTTC	CASRGGQRKYNEQFF
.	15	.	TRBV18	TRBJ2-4	TGTGCCAGCTCACCCGACAGGTTAGCCAAAAACATTCAGTACTTC	CASSPDRLAKNIQYF
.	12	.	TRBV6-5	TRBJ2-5	TGTGCCAGCAGCCGACGAGGAGAGACCCAGTACTTC	CASSRRGETQYF
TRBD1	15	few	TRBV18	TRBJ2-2	TGTGCCAGCTCTCCGGACAGGGGACGCACCGGGGAGCTGTTTTTT	CASSPDRGRTGELFF
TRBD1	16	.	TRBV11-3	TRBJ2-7	TGTGCCAGCAGCCTCCCACCTCGGACAGGGATCTACGAGCAGTACTTC	CASSLPPRTGIYEQYF
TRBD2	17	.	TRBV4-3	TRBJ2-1	TGCGCCAGCAGCCAAGGCTCTGGGACTAGCGGGAGAGGGCAGCAGTTCTTC	CASSQGSGTSGRGQQFF
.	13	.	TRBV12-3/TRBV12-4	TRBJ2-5	TGTGCCAGCAGTTTACCCGGGAGTGAGACCCAGTACTTC	CASSLPGSETQYF
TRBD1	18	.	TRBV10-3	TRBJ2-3	TGTGCCATCAGTGACCCCAGGGGGAGAGCGAGAAGCACAGATACGCAGTATTTT	CAISDPRGRARSTDTQYF